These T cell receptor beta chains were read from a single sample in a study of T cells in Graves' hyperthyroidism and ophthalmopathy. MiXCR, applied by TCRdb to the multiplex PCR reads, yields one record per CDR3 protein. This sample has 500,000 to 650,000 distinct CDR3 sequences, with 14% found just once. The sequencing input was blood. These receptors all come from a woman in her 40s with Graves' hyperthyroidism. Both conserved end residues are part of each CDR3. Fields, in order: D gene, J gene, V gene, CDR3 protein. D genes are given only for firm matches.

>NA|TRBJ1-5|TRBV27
CASRGHSSNQPQHF
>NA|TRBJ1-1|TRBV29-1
CSVCPQENTEAFF
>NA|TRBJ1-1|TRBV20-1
CSARYFRPRAGPLTAFF
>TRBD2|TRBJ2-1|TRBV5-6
CASSFMGGDNEQFF
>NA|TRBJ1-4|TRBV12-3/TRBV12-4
CASSLRGAGENEKLFF
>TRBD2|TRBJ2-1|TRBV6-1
CASTPHRGDEQFF
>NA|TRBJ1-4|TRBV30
CAWSPTNEKLFF
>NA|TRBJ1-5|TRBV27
CASSPSIVGQQPQHF
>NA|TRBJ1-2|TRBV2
CASIWTADYGYTF
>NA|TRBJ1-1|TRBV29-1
CSVITQGNTEAFF
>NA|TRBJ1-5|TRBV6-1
CASTPVGTSLNQPQHF
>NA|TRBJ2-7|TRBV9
CASSVGMEAYEQYF
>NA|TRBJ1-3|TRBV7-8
CASTKLRESAGNTIYF
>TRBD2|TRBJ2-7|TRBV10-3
CAISETPRPGLASEQYF
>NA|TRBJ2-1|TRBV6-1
CASSYTGLRVGQFF
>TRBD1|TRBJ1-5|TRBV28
CASSSDREYSNQPQHF
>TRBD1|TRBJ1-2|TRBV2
CASSDSRTGNGYTF
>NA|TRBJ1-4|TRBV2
CASSRTEKLFF
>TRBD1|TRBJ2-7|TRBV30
CAWSGQASYEQYF
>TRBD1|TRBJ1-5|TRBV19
CASSIALRDRAAQPQHF
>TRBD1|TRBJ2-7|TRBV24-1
CATSRGQGYEQYF
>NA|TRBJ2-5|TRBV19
CASGVAVQETQYF
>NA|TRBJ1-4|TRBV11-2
CASSLGEKLFF
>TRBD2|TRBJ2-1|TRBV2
CASSNLALGLAGSNEQFF
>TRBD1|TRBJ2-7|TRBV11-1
CASSFSGTVPQYEQYF
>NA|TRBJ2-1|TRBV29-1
CSSQHFGSYNEQFF
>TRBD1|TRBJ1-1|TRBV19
CASSELRGQDTEAFF